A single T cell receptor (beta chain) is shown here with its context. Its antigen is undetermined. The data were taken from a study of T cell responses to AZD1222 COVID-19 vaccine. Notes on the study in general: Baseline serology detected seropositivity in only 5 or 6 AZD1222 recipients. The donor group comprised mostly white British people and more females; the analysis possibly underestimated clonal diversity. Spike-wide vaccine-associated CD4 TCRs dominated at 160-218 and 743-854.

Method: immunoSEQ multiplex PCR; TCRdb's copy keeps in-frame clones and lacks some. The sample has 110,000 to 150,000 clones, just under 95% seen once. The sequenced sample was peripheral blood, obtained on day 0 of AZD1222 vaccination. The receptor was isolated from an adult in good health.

The CDR3 DNA sequence: TGCGCCAGCAGCTTACGCGGGAAAGCCCCTTTCTCCTCCTACGAGCAGTACTTC. This sequence encodes CASSLRGKAPFSSYEQYF. The chain links TRBV5-1 to TRBJ2-7; a weak D match, TRBD2 (6 bases). Germline CDR1 reads SGHRS; CDR2 reads YFSETQ. The V and J ends lost 2 bases and 0 bases respectively, with 21 bases between them. The CDR3 loop spans 18 amino acids.